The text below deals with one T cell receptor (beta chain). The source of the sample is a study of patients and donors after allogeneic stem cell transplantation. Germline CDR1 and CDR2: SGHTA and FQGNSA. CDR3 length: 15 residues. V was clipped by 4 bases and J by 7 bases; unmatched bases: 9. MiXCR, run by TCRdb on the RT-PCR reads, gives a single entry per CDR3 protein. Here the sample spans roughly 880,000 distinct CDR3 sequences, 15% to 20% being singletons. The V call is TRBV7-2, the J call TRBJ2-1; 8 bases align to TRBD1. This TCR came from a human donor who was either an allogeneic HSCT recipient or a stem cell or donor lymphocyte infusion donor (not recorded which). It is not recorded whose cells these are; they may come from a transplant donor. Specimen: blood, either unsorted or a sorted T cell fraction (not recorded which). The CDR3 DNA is TGTGCCAGCAGCTCACGGACAGGGACCGTGAATGAGCAGTTCTTC. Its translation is CASSSRTGTVNEQFF.